A selection of T cell receptor beta chains follows, all from one sample in a study of PD-1 blockade in classical Hodgkin lymphoma. Profiling relied on immunoSEQ multiplex PCR, and the TCRdb table lists in-frame clones only, not all of them. There are fewer than 40,000 clones in the sample; around nine tenths occur only once, and 0.22% lies in the top ten. The material sequenced was CD4+ T cells from blood. The source of these receptors is a human donor with classical Hodgkin lymphoma. The CDR3 runs from the conserved cysteine through the conserved F or W. Each record gives: D gene, clone size, J gene, V gene, CDR3 protein, CDR3 DNA. A D gene is named only where the DNA matches it firmly. Some rows have no size entry. The others give once, few or many, or a class for an expanded clone.

-	-	TRBJ2-2	TRBV11-3	CASSLKVDTGELFF	TGTGCCAGCAGCTTAAAGGTGGACACCGGGGAGCTGTTTTTT
-	-	TRBJ2-3	TRBV5-4	CASSAPGGAGDTQYF	TGTGCCAGCAGCGCCCCGGGGGGCGCGGGAGATACGCAGTATTTT
-	-	TRBJ1-1	TRBV7-9	CASSLNRAVNTEAFF	TGTGCCAGCAGCTTGAACCGGGCGGTGAACACTGAAGCTTTCTTT
-	-	TRBJ2-2	TRBV20-1	CSASSRGELFF	TGCAGTGCTAGCTCACGGGGAGAGCTGTTTTTT
-	-	TRBJ2-5	TRBV5-1	CASSFLSAQETQYF	TGCGCCAGCAGCTTCCTTAGCGCCCAAGAGACCCAGTACTTC
-	-	TRBJ2-5	TRBV14	CASGVGLAQETQYF	TGTGCCAGCGGCGTCGGATTAGCCCAAGAGACCCAGTACTTC
TRBD1	-	TRBJ1-5	TRBV7-2	CASSLITGAQPQHF	TGTGCCAGCAGCTTAATAACAGGGGCTCAGCCCCAGCATTTT
-	-	TRBJ1-2	TRBV9	CASSPSWLGQGNGYTF	TGTGCCAGCAGCCCGAGCTGGCTAGGGCAAGGGAATGGCTACACCTTC
-	-	TRBJ2-3	TRBV4-1	CASSQVSTTDTQYF	TGCGCCAGCAGCCAAGTCTCTACCACAGATACGCAGTATTTT
-	-	TRBJ2-1	TRBV18	CASSPGGFSYNEQFF	TGTGCCAGCTCACCAGGGGGTTTCTCCTACAATGAGCAGTTCTTC
TRBD1	-	TRBJ2-5	TRBV28	CASSSSSGGERETQYF	TGTGCCAGCAGTTCGTCCTCAGGGGGCGAAAGGGAGACCCAGTACTTC
-	once	TRBJ2-3	TRBV7-8	CASSLIWDDTDTQYF	TGTGCCAGCAGCTTAATATGGGATGACACAGATACGCAGTATTTT
-	-	TRBJ1-5	TRBV19	CASNALAGQYSNQPQHF	TGTGCCAGTAATGCCCTCGCCGGACAGTATAGCAATCAGCCCCAGCATTTT
-	-	TRBJ2-7	TRBV28	CASRALGDMRYF	TGTGCCAGCAGAGCCTTAGGGGACATGAGGTACTTC
-	-	TRBJ1-2	TRBV20-1	CSAYIGGYTF	TGCAGTGCTTATATCGGAGGCTACACCTTC
-	-	TRBJ1-5	TRBV6-5	CASRPPTGNGQPQHF	TGTGCCAGCAGACCCCCAACAGGGAACGGTCAGCCCCAGCATTTT
-	-	TRBJ2-3	TRBV12-5	CASDLGPNTDTQYF	TGTGCTAGTGACTTGGGACCCAACACAGATACGCAGTATTTT
-	few	TRBJ2-2	TRBV7-9	CASSLRTENTGELFF	TGTGCCAGCAGCTTAAGGACGGAGAACACCGGGGAGCTGTTTTTT
TRBD1	-	TRBJ2-3	TRBV7-9	CASSLLTGMTDTQYF	TGTGCCAGCAGCTTATTGACAGGGATGACAGATACGCAGTATTTT
TRBD2	-	TRBJ2-5	TRBV30	CAWSREGETQYF	TGTGCCTGGAGTCGGGAGGGAGAGACCCAGTACTTC
-	-	TRBJ2-7	TRBV5-1	CASSLEARWYF	TGCGCCAGCAGCTTGGAAGCGAGGTGGTACTTC
-	-	TRBJ2-5	TRBV18	CASSPPQETQYF	TGTGCCAGCTCACCCCCTCAAGAGACCCAGTACTTC
TRBD1	-	TRBJ1-2	TRBV19	CASSRQGELYGYTF	TGTGCCAGTAGTAGGCAGGGGGAACTCTATGGCTACACCTTC
-	-	TRBJ1-6	TRBV12-5	CASGLRPGMGGYSPLHF	TGTGCTAGTGGTTTGAGACCTGGTATGGGGGGCTACTCACCCCTCCACTTT
TRBD2	-	TRBJ2-2	TRBV29-1	CSAEFSAGDTGELFF	TGCAGCGCGGAGTTCAGTGCGGGAGACACCGGGGAGCTGTTTTTT
-	-	TRBJ1-1	TRBV9	CASSVVGPGQLKGHTEAFF	TGTGCCAGCAGCGTAGTAGGGCCGGGACAACTAAAAGGGCACACTGAAGCTTTCTTT
TRBD1	-	TRBJ2-5	TRBV11-2	CASSPSDRGGETQYF	TGTGCCAGCAGCCCGTCGGACAGGGGGGGAGAGACCCAGTACTTC
TRBD2	-	TRBJ2-1	TRBV7-9	CASSFPRASGRYDEQFF	TGTGCCAGCAGCTTTCCTCGGGCTAGCGGGAGGTATGATGAGCAGTTCTTC
-	-	TRBJ1-4	TRBV18	CASSPTGLGEKLFF	TGTGCCAGCTCACCAACAGGGCTTGGTGAAAAACTGTTTTTT
-	-	TRBJ1-1	TRBV6-6	CASTTQTPEAFF	TGTGCCAGCACGACTCAGACACCCGAAGCTTTCTTT
-	-	TRBJ2-7	TRBV7-2	CASKLSYEQYF	TGTGCCAGCAAACTCTCCTACGAGCAGTACTTC
-	-	TRBJ1-5	TRBV15	CATSRAGTSQPQHF	TGTGCCACCAGCAGGGCCGGGACCTCTCAGCCCCAGCATTTT
-	-	TRBJ1-2	TRBV6-5	CASSPGTDYGYTF	TGTGCCAGCAGTCCTGGGACGGACTATGGCTACACCTTC
-	-	TRBJ2-2	TRBV28	CASSLWITGELFF	TGTGCCAGCAGTTTATGGATTACCGGGGAGCTGTTTTTT
-	-	TRBJ2-1	TRBV6-4	CASRRESKYNEQFF	TGTGCCAGCCGTCGGGAGAGTAAATACAATGAGCAGTTCTTC
TRBD1	-	TRBJ2-5	TRBV7-3	CASSPGTGIETQYF	TGTGCCAGCAGCCCAGGGACAGGGATCGAGACCCAGTACTTC
TRBD1	-	TRBJ1-4	TRBV5-8	CASSTGQGSTNEKLFF	TGTGCCAGCAGCACTGGACAGGGTTCAACTAATGAAAAACTGTTTTTT
-	-	TRBJ1-1	TRBV5-1	CASSGAWTGVTEAFF	TGCGCCAGCAGTGGTGCGTGGACCGGGGTGACTGAAGCTTTCTTT
-	few	TRBJ1-3	TRBV4-2	CASSQVGRGGNTIYF	TGTGCCAGCAGCCAAGTAGGCAGAGGCGGAAACACCATATATTTT
-	-	TRBJ1-3	TRBV7-8	CASSQERGSGNTIYF	TGTGCCAGCAGCCAGGAACGGGGGAGTGGAAACACCATATATTTT
TRBD2	-	TRBJ2-1	TRBV28	CASSFPGRVGDEQFF	TGTGCCAGCAGTTTTCCGGGGAGGGTAGGGGATGAGCAGTTCTTC
TRBD1	-	TRBJ2-1	TRBV28	CASSSYNRGRDEQFF	TGTGCCAGCAGTTCGTATAACAGGGGGCGGGATGAGCAGTTCTTC
TRBD2	-	TRBJ2-3	TRBV27	CASFSTLADLTDTQYF	TGTGCCAGCTTCTCGACCCTAGCGGACCTCACAGATACGCAGTATTTT
TRBD1	-	TRBJ2-2	TRBV19	CARLTDRGRTGELFF	TGTGCCAGACTCACGGACAGGGGCAGGACCGGGGAGCTGTTTTTT
TRBD1	-	TRBJ2-2	TRBV9	CASSGTGGTGELFF	TGTGCCAGCAGCGGGACAGGGGGCACCGGGGAGCTGTTTTTT
TRBD2	-	TRBJ2-3	TRBV11-3	CASSPSSGRAGDTQYF	TGTGCCAGCAGCCCCAGTAGCGGGAGGGCCGGGGATACGCAGTATTTT
-	few	TRBJ1-6	TRBV2	CASSPMGSPLHF	TGTGCCAGCAGCCCAATGGGTTCACCCCTCCACTTT